This T cell receptor (beta chain) is drawn from a study of vaccination effects on CD4 cells after COVID-19. Study observations and caveats: The study found marked clonal contraction of infection- and vaccine-induced clones late after vaccination.

Sequenced by immunoSEQ multiplex PCR; TCRdb stores in-frame clones only, minus some. The sample includes around 30,000 clones, 74% of them seen just once. Prior to sequencing, the ViraFEST assay stimulated PBMC with viral peptide pools, which expanded the antigen-specific CD4+ T cells. The culture ran for roughly ten days before CD4+ T cells were isolated. Of the BNT162b2 and mRNA-1273 vaccines, participants received two doses of one or the other. Testing of the vaccine recipients showed negative nucleocapsid antibodies and no prior SARS-CoV-2 infection. Roughly 1.9 million PBMC were placed in each well, which was supplemented with approximately 9.2 IU/ml IL-2 and 10 ug/ml peptides. On this clone: The antigen is not known.

The specimen was CD4+ T cells from PBMCs cultured with HCoV-OC43 spike peptides, collected after COVID-19 vaccination. Noted subset: HCoV-OC43 spike overlapping peptide pool stimulation. The sequence derives from a human donor who received a COVID-19 vaccine.

The CDR3: CAGRAIISGNTIYF. Written as DNA, the CDR3 is TGTGCCGGTCGGGCCATCATCTCTGGAAACACCATATATTTT. The V gene is TRBV27, the J gene TRBJ1-3; the D is unclear. The CDR3 consists of 14 residues. Looked up from germline, CDR1 is MNHEY and CDR2 is SMNVEV (reference sequence). The V end lost 11 bases, the J end lost 0 bases, and 14 bases lay between the germline ends.